This T cell receptor (beta chain) was documented in a study of shared clonotypes between healthy human individuals. Details on this clone: Antigen unknown.

Genomic DNA of each subset was evenly split across several immunoSEQ plates. TCRdb's table, derived via immunoSEQ multiplex PCR, lists solely in-frame clones and lacks some. This table holds some 500,000 clones, approximately 95% found once. Study-wide results and limits: It was the non-shared clonotypes that had lower generation probabilities than clonotypes shared by all four donors. Although depth was large, rarefaction showed that sequencing of the sorted subsets was incomplete.

This sequence was found in a woman under 40 in good health. The sequenced sample was naive CD4+ T cells sorted from blood. As for subset: CD45RA+ positively selected.

CDR3 sequence: CASSLGTFDSVDTQYF. CDR3 sequence (DNA): TGCGCCAGCAGCTTGGGGACCTTCGATAGCGTCGATACGCAGTATTTT. The genes are TRBV5-1 and TRBJ2-3; a possible D gene is TRBD2 (5 bases). Trimming took 0 bases from V and 6 from J, leaving 17 bases between them. The CDR3 is made up of 16 amino acids. Germline assignment: CDR1 SGHRS and CDR2 YFSETQ.